A single sample is the source of the 25 T cell receptor beta chains below, sequenced in a study of CD8 T cells in Susac syndrome (dated by TCRdb to about 2019). Libraries were prepared through the immunoSEQ multiplex PCR assay. RNA was extracted with the RNeasy kit and about 0.5 to 1 ug was reverse transcribed using random hexamers. In-frame beta chains were kept once TCRdb had trimmed the public reads at Q25 with fastp and called clones with MiXCR. When rows share a CDR3 protein, they turn into one entry using the most common DNA and genes. Here the sample has 150,000 to 200,000 distinct CDR3 sequences; approximately 94% occur a single time. Around 0.12% of the sample belongs to the ten largest clones. The sample taken for sequencing was CD4+ T cells from PBMCs. These receptors all stem from a human donor with Susac syndrome.

This chain links TRBV5-1 with TRBJ2-3; D is undetermined. Germline V lookup: CDR1 SGHRS, CDR2 YFSETQ. With 2 bases removed from V and 4 bases from J, the gap between germline ends came to 8 bases. This CDR3 is built from 13 residues. The CDR3 DNA reads TGCGCCAGCAGCTTTGGAGCGCCAGATACGCAGTATTTT. Translating gives CASSFGAPDTQYF.

The chain is built from TRBV12-3 or TRBV12-4 and TRBJ1-5, with a tentative D call TRBD1 (5 bases). The V and J ends lost 5 bases and 6 bases respectively, with 11 bases between them. The CDR3 extends over 13 amino acids. CDR3 sequence (DNA): TGTGCCAGCAGTCGGGACGGACTTCAGCCCCAGCATTTT. Protein: CASSRDGLQPQHF.

The V gene is TRBV29-1, the J gene TRBJ1-1, with D unresolved. The V end was cut by 4 bases, the J end by 5 bases, with 8 bases between. Germline CDR1 and CDR2: SQVTM and ANQGSEA. The CDR3 runs 11 residues. The CDR3 sequence: CSVVRGTEAFF. CDR3 nucleotides: TGCAGCGTTGTACGGGGAACTGAAGCTTTCTTT.

The V gene is TRBV7-3, the J gene TRBJ1-1, with D hard to call. The germline CDR1 and CDR2 sequences are SGHTA and FQGTGA. The CDR3 contains 13 residues. Trimming cost V 4 bases and J 1 base, with 7 bases left between them. CDR3 region: CASSSDSNTEAFF. CDR3 DNA sequence: TGTGCCAGCAGCTCAGACTCGAACACTGAAGCTTTCTTT.

This sequence joins TRBV7-9 and TRBJ2-1; TRBD2 matches at 13 bases. Trimming at V came to 5 bases and at J to 7 bases, leaving 8 bases not matched to a gene. The germline CDR1 and CDR2 sequences are SEHNR and FQNEAQ (reference sequence). CDR3 length: 16 residues. CDR3 coding DNA: TGTGCCAGCAGCCCACCGGGACTAGCGGGGTCAAATGAGCAGTTCTTC. Translation: CASSPPGLAGSNEQFF.

V gene TRBV29-1 combines with J gene TRBJ2-7; no reliable D call. The germline V and J ends were trimmed by 0 bases and 7 bases, with 7 bases remaining between them. Germline CDR1 is SQVTM and CDR2 is ANQGSEA. This CDR3 region has 11 residues. The chain's CDR3 is CSVEELGEQYF. CDR3 nucleotides: TGCAGCGTTGAAGAGTTAGGGGAGCAGTACTTC.

This clonotype was counted once. The genes are TRBV29-1 and TRBJ2-2; no clear D. V lost 4 bases to trimming and J lost 5 bases, with 14 bases between them. Germline loops: CDR1 SQVTM, CDR2 ANQGSEA. CDR3 length equals 14 residues. CDR3 DNA sequence: TGCAGCGTTGGGCTCGGCCGCGGTACCGGGGAGCTGTTTTTT. Amino acid sequence: CSVGLGRGTGELFF.

The rearrangement links TRBV2 to TRBJ2-3; D gene uncertain. V dropped 4 bases and J dropped 2 bases, with 13 bases sitting between them. In germline, CDR1 is SNHLY, CDR2 FYNNEI. The CDR3 is 15 amino acids. CDR3 residues: CASSGSGAPTDTQYF. CDR3 nucleotide sequence: TGTGCCAGCAGTGGGTCAGGAGCCCCCACAGATACGCAGTATTTT. The full variable domain, rest sourced from reference TRBV2 and TRBJ2-3, is EPEVTQTPSHQVTQMGQEVILRCVPISNHLYFYWYRQILGQKVEFLVSFYNNEISEKSEIFDDQFSVERPDGSNFTLKIRSTKLEDSAMYFCASSGSGAPTDTQYFGPGTRLTVL.

The J gene is TRBJ2-1, the V gene TRBV6-5; D perhaps matches TRBD1 (5 bases). V was clipped by 6 bases and J by 4 bases, with 10 bases between them. Per germline, CDR1 MNHEY and CDR2 SVGAGI. The CDR3 is 13 residues long. The CDR3 nucleotides are TGTGCCAGCAGGGACACGTTATACAATGAGCAGTTCTTC. This gives the protein CASRDTLYNEQFF.

The chain employs TRBV5-1 and TRBJ2-1; D gene uncertain. The CDR3 has 15 residues. Germline CDR1 SGHRS, CDR2 YFSETQ. Trimming took 0 bases from V and 6 from J, leaving 13 bases between them. CDR3 DNA: TGCGCCAGCAGCTTGGCTGTGCACTCGGGCAATGAGCAGTTCTTC. Encoded protein: CASSLAVHSGNEQFF.

This clonotype appeared a single time. The genes are TRBV27 and TRBJ2-7; D possibly corresponds to TRBD2 (5 bases). The CDR3 extends over 12 amino acids. The germline V gene encodes CDR1 MNHEY and CDR2 SMNVEV (reference sequence). Trimming left V 5 bases short and J 6 bases short, with 11 bases between. CDR3 DNA: TGTGCCAGCAGTCCCGCGGGTACCGAGCAGTACTTC. Amino acids: CASSPAGTEQYF.

This clonotype is a singleton in its sample. The chain combines TRBV6-2 or TRBV6-3 with TRBJ1-5, with D tentatively TRBD1 (5 bases). Germline V gene lookup returns CDR1 MNHEY and CDR2 SVGEGT. The CDR3 is made up of 13 amino acids. V lost 5 bases to trimming and J lost 9 bases, with 14 bases between them. CDR3 amino acids: CASSRDLGAPQHF. The CDR3 DNA reads as TGTGCCAGCAGTCGGGACCTTGGGGCGCCCCAGCATTTT.

This chain joins TRBV6-2 or TRBV6-3 and TRBJ2-6, with 10 nucleotides matching TRBD2. CDR3 length: 19 residues. The trim removed 4 bases at V and 0 bases at J, leaving 9 bases unmatched. Per the germline V gene, CDR1 is MNHEY and CDR2 is SVGEGT. Here the CDR3 DNA reads TGTGCCAGCAGTTCCCGGACTAGCGGAGGGTTCTCTGGGGCCAACGTCCTGACTTTC. Protein sequence: CASSSRTSGGFSGANVLTF.

The chain recombines TRBV5-1 with TRBJ2-1; maybe TRBD2 (5 bases). This CDR3 contains 13 residues. The V gene's germline CDR1 is SGHRS and CDR2 YFSETQ. Trimming pared 2 bases from V and 7 bases from J, leaving 10 bases between. The CDR3 reads CASSFERANEQFF. The CDR3 region has the DNA TGCGCCAGCAGCTTTGAGAGGGCGAATGAGCAGTTCTTC.

The chain couples TRBV20-1 to TRBJ2-1; 7 nucleotides match TRBD2. J was trimmed by 10 bases and V by 0 bases; bases with no gene match: 9. CDR1 and CDR2 from the germline V gene are DFQATT and SNEGSKA (reference sequence). The CDR3 length is 14 residues. In nucleotides, the CDR3 is TGCAGTGCTAGAGATCCAGCGGGACGGCGGGAGCAGTTCTTC. It specifies CSARDPAGRREQFF.

The sample holds one count of this clonotype. This chain connects TRBV11-1 to TRBJ1-2; D unresolved. The CDR3 has 13 amino acids. V lost 6 bases and J 2 bases, leaving 10 bases between the germline ends. Germline V gene data show CDR1 as SGHAT and CDR2 as FQDESV (reference sequence). The CDR3 DNA follows: TGTGCCAGCAGTCTCAGGAGCAACTATGGCTACACCTTC. Translated, it gives CASSLRSNYGYTF.

The rearrangement joins TRBV20-1 to TRBJ1-1; D is undetermined. CDR1 DFQATT and CDR2 SNEGSKA come from the germline V gene (reference sequence). The CDR3 consists of 11 residues. V dropped 1 base and J dropped 4 bases, with 4 bases sitting between them. CDR3 in DNA: TGCAGTGCTAGAGTGGTCACTGAAGCTTTCTTT. Translated: CSARVVTEAFF.

The chain employs TRBV7-9 and TRBJ2-3; TRBD2 aligns across 8 bases. The CDR3 spans 16 residues. V was pared by 2 bases and J by 1 base, with 5 bases of the junction left unmatched. Germline CDR1 is SEHNR and CDR2 is FQNEAQ (reference sequence). This chain's CDR3 is CASSLLAGGRTDTQYF. CDR3 bases: TGTGCCAGCAGCTTACTGGCGGGGGGCCGCACAGATACGCAGTATTTT.

V is TRBV29-1 and J is TRBJ2-5, with D perhaps TRBD2 (5 bases). The CDR3 loop spans 12 amino acids. Trimming cost V 7 bases and J 2 bases, with 11 bases left between them. Per the germline V gene, CDR1 is SQVTM and CDR2 is ANQGSEA. This CDR3 reads CSAHRGQETQYF. CDR3 coding DNA: TGCAGCGCCCATCGGGGACAAGAGACCCAGTACTTC. The whole variable domain, filled in from reference TRBV29-1 and TRBJ2-5, reads SAVISQKPSRDICQRGTSLTIQCQVDSQVTMMFWYRQQPGQSLTLIATANQGSEATYESGFVIDKFPISRPNLTFSTLTVSNMSPEDSSIYLCSAHRGQETQYFGPGTRLLVL.

V is TRBV18 and J is TRBJ2-7; TRBD2 matches 9 bases. Germline V gene lookup returns CDR1 KGHSH and CDR2 LQKENI. Trimming at V came to 6 bases and at J to 5 bases, leaving 5 bases not matched to a gene. This CDR3 comprises 13 residues. CDR3 nucleotide sequence: TGTGCCAGCTCCTTAGCGGGAGATAACGAGCAGTACTTC. Translation gives CASSLAGDNEQYF. Complete variable domain (other parts from reference TRBV18 and TRBJ2-7): NAGVMQNPRHLVRRRGQEARLRCSPMKGHSHVYWYRQLPEEGLKFMVYLQKENIIDESGMPKERFSAEFPKEGPSILRIQQVVRGDSAAYFCASSLAGDNEQYFGPGTRLTVT.

This chain connects TRBV6-2 or TRBV6-3 to TRBJ2-3, with a weak D call TRBD2 (6 bases). V lost 6 bases, J lost 4 bases, and 20 bases lay in between. The CDR3 sequence is 16 residues long. Germline values: CDR1 MNHEY, CDR2 SVGEGT. The chain's CDR3 is CASRKAGGVIADTQYF. CDR3 DNA: TGTGCCAGCAGAAAAGCCGGCGGGGTCATTGCAGATACGCAGTATTTT.

This chain connects TRBV7-3 to TRBJ2-7; TRBD2 matches at 11 bases. Germline V gene sequence: CDR1 SGHTA, CDR2 FQGTGA. With V trimmed by 3 bases and J by 5 bases, 6 bases remained unmatched. The CDR3 loop spans 15 amino acids. CDR3 DNA sequence: TGTGCCAGCAGCTTGCTAGCGGGAGGTAAACACGAGCAGTACTTC. Translated, it gives CASSLLAGGKHEQYF. The complete variable domain, with remaining parts taken from reference TRBV7-3 and TRBJ2-7, reads GAGVSQTPSNKVTEKGKYVELRCDPISGHTALYWYRQSLGQGPEFLIYFQGTGAADDSGLPNDRFFAVRPEGSVSTLKIQRTERGDSAVYLCASSLLAGGKHEQYFGPGTRLTVT.

This rearrangement joins TRBV29-1 to TRBJ2-5; either TRBD1 or TRBD2 may fit D (7 bases each). The CDR3 runs to 15 residues. V lost 4 bases, J lost 5 bases, and 20 bases lay in between. Germline V CDR1 and CDR2: SQVTM, ANQGSEA. CDR3 DNA: TGCAGCGTTGCGGGAGGCATCAGGGGGGGGGAGACCCAGTACTTC. It yields the protein CSVAGGIRGGETQYF.

The chain carries TRBV12-3 or TRBV12-4 and TRBJ2-7; D uncertain. Trimming took 7 bases from V and 0 from J, leaving 10 bases between them. The CDR3 is 13 amino acids. The DNA of the CDR3 is TGTGCCAGCAATGGGGATAACTCCTACGAGCAGTACTTC. It translates to CASNGDNSYEQYF.

The V call is TRBV19, the J call TRBJ1-1; D is possibly TRBD1 (5 bases). CDR1 and CDR2 (germline): LNHDA, SQIVND (reference sequence). V was pared by 2 bases and J by 1 base, with 8 bases between. The CDR3 consists of 14 residues. CDR3 in DNA: TGTGCCAGTAGTATAATCGGGGGGAACACTGAAGCTTTCTTT. It codes for CASSIIGGNTEAFF.